A single sample is the source of the 16 T cell receptor beta chains below, sequenced in a study of shared clonotypes between healthy human individuals. Profiled with immunoSEQ multiplex PCR; TCRdb holds only in-frame clones, not every one. The repertoire consists of about 2.3 million clones, with just over 90% occurring once and the leading ten covering 0.3% to 0.4%. Sequenced input: naive CD4+ T cells from PBMCs. Subset in this sample: CD45RA+ positively selected. The receptors derive from a man aged 18 to 29 in good health. Some clones in this sample may be carry-over from other donors' samples.

This chain connects TRBV28 to TRBJ2-3; D may match TRBD1 or TRBD2 (5 bases each). This CDR3 has 15 amino acids. Germline V gene lookup returns CDR1 MDHEN and CDR2 SYDVKM. V was pared by 3 bases and J by 4 bases, with 14 bases between. The chain's CDR3 is CASSFEGSRADTQYF. In nucleotides, the CDR3 is TGTGCCAGCAGTTTTGAGGGGTCAAGGGCAGATACGCAGTATTTT.

This clone is a singleton in its sample. The chain carries TRBV2 and TRBJ2-1; D is unresolved. The CDR3 is made up of 13 amino acids. The V gene's germline CDR1 is SNHLY and CDR2 FYNNEI. The V gene lost 5 bases and the J gene lost 3 bases, with 8 bases spanning the gap. CDR3 residues: CASSTGVYNEQFF. CDR3 nucleotides: TGTGCCAGCAGTACTGGAGTCTACAATGAGCAGTTCTTC.

As for this clone: Other nucleotide sequences in the sample specify the same CDR3. The chain is built from TRBV5-1 and TRBJ1-4; 10 bases are shared with TRBD1. The length of the CDR3 is 15 residues. The germline V gene has CDR1 SGHRS and CDR2 YFSETQ. The trim removed 0 bases at V and 6 bases at J, leaving 2 bases unmatched. The CDR3 region is CASSLAGTGDEKLFF. The CDR3 DNA follows: TGCGCCAGCAGCTTGGCTGGGACAGGGGATGAAAAACTGTTTTTT.

This clone was found once. The V call is TRBV5-1, the J call TRBJ2-7; D uncertain. Trimming cost V 4 bases and J 6 bases, with 17 bases left between them. Germline V lookup: CDR1 SGHRS, CDR2 YFSETQ. CDR3 length: 14 residues. The CDR3 loop is CASSIHGGVGEQYF. CDR3 nucleotides: TGCGCCAGCAGCATCCATGGTGGTGTCGGCGAGCAGTACTTC.

The gene calls are TRBV27 and TRBJ2-7; weak D call: TRBD1 (6 bases). The CDR3 length is 16 residues. Trimming stripped 1 base from V and 3 bases from J, with 16 bases between. Germline V gene sequence: CDR1 MNHEY, CDR2 SMNVEV (reference sequence). As DNA, the CDR3 is TGTGCCAGCAGTTTATTCCCGGACAGCGAGTGCTACGAGCAGTACTTC. Translated: CASSLFPDSECYEQYF.

The chain carries TRBV5-1 and TRBJ2-3; a possible D gene is TRBD2 (6 bases). CDR1 and CDR2 from the germline V gene are SGHRS and YFSETQ. The CDR3 totals 15 residues. V gave up 7 bases and J gave up 6 bases, with 21 bases separating them. The CDR3 nucleotides read TGCGCCAGCCGCCGGGAGTTCCGCGCCCCCGATACGCAGTATTTT. It specifies CASRREFRAPDTQYF.

This clone appeared a few times. The chain links TRBV11-2 to TRBJ1-1; D call uncertain. The length of the CDR3 is 13 residues. V shed 2 bases and J shed 4 bases, with 8 bases lying between them. The V gene's germline CDR1 is SGHAT and CDR2 FQNNGV. The chain's CDR3 is CASSLSVPTEAFF. As DNA, the CDR3 is TGTGCCAGCAGCTTATCAGTCCCCACTGAAGCTTTCTTT.

V and J are TRBV19 and TRBJ2-1, with TRBD1 identical over 7 bases. With 6 bases clipped from V and 12 bases from J, the junction kept 5 bases outside the gene matches. The CDR3 length is 11 residues. Per germline, CDR1 LNHDA and CDR2 SQIVND (reference sequence). In nucleotides, the CDR3 is TGTGCCAGTAGACAGGACAGGCGGCAGTTCTTC. It translates to CASRQDRRQFF. Together with reference TRBV19 and TRBJ2-1, the CDR3 gives the full variable domain: DGGITQSPKYLFRKEGQNVTLSCEQNLNHDAMYWYRQDPGQGLRLIYYSQIVNDFQKGDIAEGYSVSREKKESFPLTVTSAQKNPTAFYLCASRQDRRQFFGPGTRLTVL.

CDR3 sequence reads: CSVTSSGNTIYF. CDR3 DNA: TGCAGCGTGACTAGCTCTGGAAACACCATATATTTT. The chain uses TRBV29-1 and TRBJ1-3; D is undetermined. Trimming stripped 6 bases from V and 0 bases from J, with 6 bases between. This CDR3 has 12 residues. Germline CDR1 is SQVTM and CDR2 is ANQGSEA. The variable domain in full, with the rest retrieved from reference TRBV29-1 and TRBJ1-3, is SAVISQKPSRDICQRGTSLTIQCQVDSQVTMMFWYRQQPGQSLTLIATANQGSEATYESGFVIDKFPISRPNLTFSTLTVSNMSPEDSSIYLCSVTSSGNTIYFGEGSWLTVV.

The gene calls are TRBV10-1 and TRBJ2-1; 15 bases line up with TRBD2. V shed 4 bases and J 6 bases; nucleotides not matched to a gene: 7. Germline V gives CDR1 WNHNN, CDR2 SYGVQD (reference sequence). CDR3 length: 17 residues. The CDR3 DNA is TGCGCCAGCAGTGTTTCGGGACTAGCGGGAGGTGGCAATGAGCAGTTCTTC. Amino acids: CASSVSGLAGGGNEQFF.

The genes are TRBV2 and TRBJ2-3; TRBD2 aligns across 12 bases. This CDR3 comprises 16 residues. V was clipped by 4 bases and J by 3 bases; unmatched bases: 5. In germline, CDR1 is SNHLY, CDR2 FYNNEI. The CDR3 DNA reads TGTGCCAGCAGTGCTATCGGGACTAGCGGGACAGATACGCAGTATTTT. Its translation: CASSAIGTSGTDTQYF.

The chain recombines TRBV11-2 with TRBJ1-4, with unresolved D. CDR1 is SGHAT, CDR2 FQNNGV, per germline. Trimming shortened V by 5 bases and J by 4 bases, and 8 bases separated the two germline ends. The CDR3 sequence is 13 residues long. CDR3 amino acids: CASSPVLNEKLFF. CDR3 DNA: TGTGCCAGCAGCCCCGTCCTTAATGAAAAACTGTTTTTT.

J is TRBJ2-7 and V is TRBV4-1; 9 nucleotides align to TRBD2. The germline CDR1 and CDR2 sequences are MGHRA and YSYEKL. Trimming took 0 bases from V and 2 from J; bases not matched to a gene: 2. CDR3 length equals 15 residues. CDR3 DNA: TGCGCCAGCAGCCAAGAGGGCGGGAGGGCCTACGAGCAGTACTTC. It translates to CASSQEGGRAYEQYF.

This clone was seen more than once but under ten times. This CDR3 is also generated by other DNA sequences in the sample. This sequence joins TRBV19 and TRBJ1-5; D gene uncertain. Looked up from germline, CDR1 is LNHDA and CDR2 is SQIVND (reference sequence). The CDR3 covers 15 residues. Trimming cost V 1 base and J 1 base, with 8 bases left between them. The CDR3 loop is CASSIGGGSNQPQHF. CDR3 DNA sequence: TGTGCCAGTAGTATAGGGGGTGGAAGCAATCAGCCCCAGCATTTT.

The rearrangement links TRBV29-1 to TRBJ1-1; D not resolved. Trimming shortened V by 7 bases and J by 7 bases, and 16 bases separated the two germline ends. The germline V gene has CDR1 SQVTM and CDR2 ANQGSEA. The CDR3 totals 12 residues. CDR3 bases: TGCAGCGCCGCGCCGGGGTATAATGAAGCTTTCTTT. It yields the protein CSAAPGYNEAFF. Using reference TRBV29-1 and TRBJ1-1 for the parts outside the CDR3, the full variable domain is SAVISQKPSRDICQRGTSLTIQCQVDSQVTMMFWYRQQPGQSLTLIATANQGSEATYESGFVIDKFPISRPNLTFSTLTVSNMSPEDSSIYLCSAAPGYNEAFFGQGTRLTVV.

V gene TRBV14 combines with J gene TRBJ1-1; D is undetermined. Deletions cut 0 bases from V and 4 bases from J, with 12 bases between. From germline, CDR1 is SGHDN and CDR2 FVKESK. The CDR3 covers 15 residues. The CDR3 coding sequence is TGTGCCAGCAGCCAAGAAAAGGTCTGGGGCACTGAAGCTTTCTTT. It translates to CASSQEKVWGTEAFF.